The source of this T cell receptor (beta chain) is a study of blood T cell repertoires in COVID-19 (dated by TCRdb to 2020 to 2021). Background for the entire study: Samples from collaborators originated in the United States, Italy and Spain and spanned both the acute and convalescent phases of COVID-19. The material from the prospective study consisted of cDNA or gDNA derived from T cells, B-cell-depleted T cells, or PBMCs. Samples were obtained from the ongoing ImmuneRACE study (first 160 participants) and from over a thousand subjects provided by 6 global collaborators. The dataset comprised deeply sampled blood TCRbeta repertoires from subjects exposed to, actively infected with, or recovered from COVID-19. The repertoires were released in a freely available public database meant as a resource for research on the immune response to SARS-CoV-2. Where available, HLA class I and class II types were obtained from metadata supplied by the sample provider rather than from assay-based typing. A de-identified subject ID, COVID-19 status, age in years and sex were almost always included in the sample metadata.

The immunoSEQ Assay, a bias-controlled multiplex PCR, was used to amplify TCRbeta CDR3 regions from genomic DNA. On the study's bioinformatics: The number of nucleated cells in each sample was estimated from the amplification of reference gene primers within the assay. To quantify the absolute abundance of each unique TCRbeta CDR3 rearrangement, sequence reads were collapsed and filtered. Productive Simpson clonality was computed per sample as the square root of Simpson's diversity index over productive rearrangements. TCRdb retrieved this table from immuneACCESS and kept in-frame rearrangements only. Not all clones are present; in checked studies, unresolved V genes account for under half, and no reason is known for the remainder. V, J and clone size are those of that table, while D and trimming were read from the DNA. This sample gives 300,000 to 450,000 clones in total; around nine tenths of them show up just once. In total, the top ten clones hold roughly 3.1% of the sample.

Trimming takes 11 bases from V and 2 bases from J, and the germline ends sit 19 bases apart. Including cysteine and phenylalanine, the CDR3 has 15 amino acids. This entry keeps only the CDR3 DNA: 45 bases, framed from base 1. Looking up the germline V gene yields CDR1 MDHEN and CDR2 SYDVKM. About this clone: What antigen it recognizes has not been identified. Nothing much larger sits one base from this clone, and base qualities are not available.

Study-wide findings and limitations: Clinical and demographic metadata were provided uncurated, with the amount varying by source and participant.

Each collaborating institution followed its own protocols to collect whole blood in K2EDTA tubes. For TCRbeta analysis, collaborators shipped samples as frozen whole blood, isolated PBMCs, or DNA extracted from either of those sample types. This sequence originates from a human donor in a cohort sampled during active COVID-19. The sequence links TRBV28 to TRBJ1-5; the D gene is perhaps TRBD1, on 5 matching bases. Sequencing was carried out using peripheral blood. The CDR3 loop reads CAGGTEKLGNQPQHF. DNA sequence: TGTGCCGGAGGGACCGAGAAATTGGGCAATCAGCCCCAGCATTTT.